This paragraph covers one T cell receptor beta chain sequence. Its specificity is unknown. The germline V and J ends were trimmed by 1 base and 4 bases, with 15 bases remaining between them. Germline assignment: CDR1 MGHRA and CDR2 YSYEKL. CDR3 length: 16 residues. As every portion of the isolated RNA was reverse transcribed, the sequencing read expressed TCRB transcripts. Repertoires were generated with immunoSEQ multiplex PCR, while TCRdb's copy carries only in-frame clones and drops some. The repertoire includes almost 350,000 clones, around 19% of them detected once, and around 0.04% sits in the top ten. The sample belongs to a study of beta chain features in type 1 diabetes. Study overall: Healthy donors resembled patients in age, gender and cell yields. Findings and caveats of the study: Significant though moderate, a shortening of TCRB CDR3s appeared in all four CD4+ subsets of Type 1 diabetes patients. PCR might preferentially amplify shorter templates, equally in patients and controls.

Every sorted population was more than 98% pure. Sequencing was done on a sample of naive CD4+ T cells from blood. The TCR comes from a woman between 18 and 29 years old in good health. The chain links TRBV4-1 to TRBJ2-3; no definite D call. The CDR3 nucleotides are TGCGCCAGCAGCCAAGGAGGCGGTTCACCCCCAGATACGCAGTATTTT. This gives the protein CASSQGGGSPPDTQYF.